Sequencing of this T cell receptor (beta chain) was carried out in a study of shared clonotypes between healthy human individuals. Template for every sorted-subset replicate PCR totaled about 200 ng DNA, 30,000 to 35,000 T cell genomes. Measured with immunoSEQ multiplex PCR; TCRdb has only the in-frame clones, and not every one. The sample includes more than 150,000 clones, about 93% of them seen just once. As for this clone: Its specificity is unknown.

CDR1 and CDR2 from the germline V gene are SGHNT and YYREEE (reference sequence). The CDR3 consists of 13 residues. V gave up 4 bases and J gave up 2 bases, with 9 bases separating them. Study results and limitations: Larger richness was generally estimated for naive than memory subsets.

V is TRBV5-4 and J is TRBJ1-1; no reliable D call. Sequencing was carried out using naive CD4+ T cells sorted from blood. Subset in this sample: CD45RA+ positively selected. The TCR comes from a woman under 40 in good health. CDR3 in amino acids: CASSAQRNTEAFF. DNA of the CDR3: TGTGCCAGCAGCGCACAGAGAAACACTGAAGCTTTCTTT.